Below are 4 T cell receptor beta chains sequenced from a single sample in a study of blood T cell repertoires in COVID-19. Here immunoSEQ multiplex PCR was the method, and the copy in TCRdb shows in-frame clones only, minus some. The sample consists of tens of thousands of clones, almost 80% of them appearing once. Sequenced: peripheral blood. These TCRs come from a man aged 55-75 years with acute or convalescent COVID-19.

The chain recombines TRBV9 with TRBJ2-3; D ambiguous. The CDR3 extends over 13 amino acids. With 0 bases removed from V and 1 base from J, the gap between germline ends came to 3 bases. The germline V gene has CDR1 SGDLS and CDR2 YYNGEE. CDR3 protein: CASSVVGTDTQYF. The CDR3 region has the DNA TGTGCCAGCAGCGTAGTCGGCACAGATACGCAGTATTTT.

This clone was found a few times. Here the CDR3 DNA reads TGTGCCAGCAGGGCCAGGGTGACGGGTAATTCACCCCTCCACTTT. Its translation is CASRARVTGNSPLHF. This chain connects TRBV2 to TRBJ1-6, with D possibly being TRBD1 (5 bases). Between the trimmed V and J ends, which lost 6 bases and 6 bases, there was a span of 15 bases. Germline V CDR1 and CDR2: SNHLY, FYNNEI. The CDR3 loop spans 15 amino acids.

The chain links TRBV25-1 to TRBJ1-2; weak D call: TRBD1 (5 bases). Germline V gene lookup returns CDR1 MGHDK and CDR2 SYGVNS. The CDR3 covers 14 residues. V was clipped by 5 bases and J by 2 bases, with 12 bases between them. The CDR3 coding sequence is TGTGCCAGCAGTCTCTCCCAGGGAAACTATGGCTACACCTTC. Encoded protein: CASSLSQGNYGYTF.

The J gene is TRBJ2-3, the V gene TRBV7-8; TRBD1 agrees at 9 bases. CDR3 length equals 14 residues. Germline loops: CDR1 SGHVS, CDR2 FQNEAQ. Losses at the gene ends were 5 bases for V and 3 bases for J; bases not matched to a gene: 3. This chain's CDR3 is CASSPGQGTDTQYF. CDR3 nucleotide sequence: TGTGCCAGCAGCCCGGGACAGGGTACAGATACGCAGTATTTT.